This T cell receptor (beta chain) is drawn from a study of T cell responses to AZD1222 COVID-19 vaccine. V lost 6 bases to trimming and J lost 4 bases, with 16 bases between them. This CDR3 comprises 14 residues. In germline, CDR1 is MNHEY, CDR2 SMNVEV (reference sequence). Measured with immunoSEQ multiplex PCR; TCRdb has only the in-frame clones, and not every one. The data show some 130,000 clones, approximately 83% seen once. The TCR comes from an adult in good health. The chain joins TRBV27 to TRBJ2-7; tentatively, D is TRBD2 (5 bases). This material consisted of peripheral blood, taken on day 0 of AZD1222 vaccination. The CDR3 is CASRARVEAYEQYF. As DNA, the CDR3 is TGTGCCAGCAGGGCGAGGGTCGAGGCATACGAGCAGTACTTC.